Here is one T cell receptor (beta chain) with its context. Its antigen is unknown. Making TCR cDNA involved 5'RACE template switching, which added UMIs and a universal primer site. TCRdb re-called the 5' RACE reads with MiXCR, one entry per CDR3 protein. Here the sample spans 250,000 to 300,000 distinct CDR3 sequences, approximately 8% being singletons. These data originate in a study of T cells after yellow fever vaccination. Study information: Fractions low in cell number were prepared with SMART-Seq v4 Ultra Low Input. Whole-study results and caveats: After the booster, over 95% of CD4 and 88% of CD8 primary-response clones were re-detected. A weaker secondary response peaked on day 5, the primary on day 15.

CDR1 is LNHNV and CDR2 is YYDKDF in the germline V gene (reference sequence). The V end was cut by 0 bases, the J end by 2 bases, with 10 bases between. The CDR3 extends over 15 amino acids. The specimen was CD4+ T cells sorted from PBMCs, collected 5 days after the yellow fever booster vaccination. This receptor was taken from a man in his late teens or twenties who received the YFV17D yellow fever vaccine. The chain joins TRBV15 to TRBJ1-1; no firm D call. Written as DNA, the CDR3 is TGTGCCACCAGCAGAGATCCAGCCAGAAACACTGAAGCTTTCTTT. Translated: CATSRDPARNTEAFF.